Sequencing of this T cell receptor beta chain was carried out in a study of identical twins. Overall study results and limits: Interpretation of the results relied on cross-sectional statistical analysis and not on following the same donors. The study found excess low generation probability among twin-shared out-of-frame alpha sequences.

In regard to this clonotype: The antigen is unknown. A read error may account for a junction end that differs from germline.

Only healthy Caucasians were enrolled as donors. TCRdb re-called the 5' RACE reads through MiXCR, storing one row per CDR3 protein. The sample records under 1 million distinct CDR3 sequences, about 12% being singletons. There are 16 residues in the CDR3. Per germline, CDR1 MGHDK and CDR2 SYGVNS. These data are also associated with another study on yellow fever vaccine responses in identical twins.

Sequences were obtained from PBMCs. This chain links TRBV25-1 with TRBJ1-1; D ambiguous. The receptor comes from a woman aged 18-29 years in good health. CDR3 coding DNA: TGTGCCAGCAGTGAATTTGGTCCCGGGCACGGCACTGAAGTTTTCTTT. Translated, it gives CASSEFGPGHGTEVFF.